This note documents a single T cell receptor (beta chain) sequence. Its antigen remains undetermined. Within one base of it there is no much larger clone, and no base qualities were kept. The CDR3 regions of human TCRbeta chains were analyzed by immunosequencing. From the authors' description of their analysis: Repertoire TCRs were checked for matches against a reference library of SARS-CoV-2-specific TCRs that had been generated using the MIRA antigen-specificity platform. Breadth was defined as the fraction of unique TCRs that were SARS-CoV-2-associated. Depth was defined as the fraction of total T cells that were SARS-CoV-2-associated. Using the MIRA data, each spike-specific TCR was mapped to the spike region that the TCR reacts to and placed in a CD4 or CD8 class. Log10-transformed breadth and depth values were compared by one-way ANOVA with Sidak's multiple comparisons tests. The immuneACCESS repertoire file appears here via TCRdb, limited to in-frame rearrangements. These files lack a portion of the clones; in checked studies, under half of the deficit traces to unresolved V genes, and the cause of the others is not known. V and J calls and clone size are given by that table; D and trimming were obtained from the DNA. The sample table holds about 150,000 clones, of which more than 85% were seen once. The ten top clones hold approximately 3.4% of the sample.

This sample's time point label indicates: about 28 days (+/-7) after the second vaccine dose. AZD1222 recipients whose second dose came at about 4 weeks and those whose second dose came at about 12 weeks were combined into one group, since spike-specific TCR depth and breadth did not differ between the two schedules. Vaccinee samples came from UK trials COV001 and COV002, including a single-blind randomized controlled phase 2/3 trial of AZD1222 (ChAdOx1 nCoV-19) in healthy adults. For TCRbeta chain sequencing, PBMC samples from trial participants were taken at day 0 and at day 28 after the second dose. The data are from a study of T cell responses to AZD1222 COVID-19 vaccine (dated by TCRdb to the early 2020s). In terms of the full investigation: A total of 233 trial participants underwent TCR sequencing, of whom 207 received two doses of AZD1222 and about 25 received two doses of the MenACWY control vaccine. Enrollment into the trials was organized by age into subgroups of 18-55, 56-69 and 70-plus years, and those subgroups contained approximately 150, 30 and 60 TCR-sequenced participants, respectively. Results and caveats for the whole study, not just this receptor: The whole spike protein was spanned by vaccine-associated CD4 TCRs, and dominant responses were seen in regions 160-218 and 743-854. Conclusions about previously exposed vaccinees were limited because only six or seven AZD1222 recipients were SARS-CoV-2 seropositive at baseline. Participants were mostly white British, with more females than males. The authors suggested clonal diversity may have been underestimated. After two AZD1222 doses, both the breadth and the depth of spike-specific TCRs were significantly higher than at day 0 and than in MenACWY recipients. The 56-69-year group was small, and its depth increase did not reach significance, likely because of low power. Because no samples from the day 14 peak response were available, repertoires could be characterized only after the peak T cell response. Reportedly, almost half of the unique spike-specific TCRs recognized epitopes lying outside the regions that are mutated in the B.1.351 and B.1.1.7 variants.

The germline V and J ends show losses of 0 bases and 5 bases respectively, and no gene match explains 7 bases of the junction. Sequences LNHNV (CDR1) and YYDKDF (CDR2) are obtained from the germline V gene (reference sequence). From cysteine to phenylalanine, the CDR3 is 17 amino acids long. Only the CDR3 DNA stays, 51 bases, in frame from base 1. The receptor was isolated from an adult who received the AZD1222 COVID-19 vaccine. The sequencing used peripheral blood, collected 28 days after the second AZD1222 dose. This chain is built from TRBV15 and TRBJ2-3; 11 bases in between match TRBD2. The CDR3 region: CATSREVAGGQEDTQYF. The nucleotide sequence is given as TGTGCCACCAGCAGAGAAGTAGCGGGAGGGCAGGAAGATACGCAGTATTTT.